One sample yielded the 25 T cell receptor beta chains listed below, sequenced in a study of cytomegalovirus exposure and HLA in healthy donors. With 60 Vbeta and 13 Jbeta primers, the PCR was carried out. Sequenced by immunoSEQ multiplex PCR; TCRdb stores in-frame clones only, minus some. The sample carries under 150,000 clones, 70% to 90% recorded once. The sequenced sample consisted of PBMCs. The receptor source for this set is a boy between 10 and 17 years old in good health and CMV-seronegative.

This chain links TRBV6-4 with TRBJ2-3; 7 bases agree with TRBD2. V gave up 8 bases and J gave up 8 bases; unmatched junction bases: 10. The germline gives CDR1 MRHNA, CDR2 SNTAGT. The CDR3 is 13 residues long. CDR3 coding DNA: TGTGCCAGCTGCCGGACTAGTAATGGTACGCAGTATTTT. Its protein is CASCRTSNGTQYF.

The rearrangement joins TRBV19 to TRBJ2-1; 9 positions agree with TRBD2. This CDR3 has 16 residues. Germline V lookup: CDR1 LNHDA, CDR2 SQIVND (reference sequence). Trimming cost V 7 bases and J 0 bases; bases outside gene matches: 7. The CDR3 is CASTELAGVSYNEQFF. In nucleotides, the CDR3 is TGTGCCAGTACCGAACTAGCGGGCGTCTCCTACAATGAGCAGTTCTTC.

The rearrangement joins TRBV7-2 to TRBJ2-1; TRBD1 matches at 8 bases. Germline-derived CDR1 and CDR2 are SGHTA and FQGNSA. The CDR3 spans 14 residues. V lost 1 base to trimming and J lost 9 bases; unmatched junction nucleotides: 5. CDR3 nucleotide sequence: TGTGCCAGCAGCTTAGAGGCCGGGACAGGTGAGCAGTTCTTC. Its translation: CASSLEAGTGEQFF.

This clone has a single count. The chain has TRBV6-5 and TRBJ2-7; possible D gene TRBD2, 7 bases. CDR3 length equals 14 residues. V lost 6 bases to trimming and J lost 2 bases, with 14 bases between them. Germline V CDR1 and CDR2: MNHEY, SVGAGI. CDR3 nucleotides: TGTGCCAGCAGCGCGGGGGCAGGGGCCTACGAGCAGTACTTC. Residues: CASSAGAGAYEQYF.

The J gene is TRBJ2-7, the V gene TRBV4-2, with TRBD2 matching over 11 bases. V gave up 0 bases and J gave up 4 bases; unmatched junction bases: 5. The V gene's germline CDR1 is LGHNA and CDR2 YNFKEQ. The CDR3 covers 16 residues. CDR3 nucleotides: TGTGCCAGCAGCCAAGAGGGTAGCGGGGGGGCTTACGAGCAGTACTTC. The encoded protein is CASSQEGSGGAYEQYF.

The chain links TRBV6-5 to TRBJ2-5; 10 bases agree with TRBD1. Looked up from germline, CDR1 is MNHEY and CDR2 is SVGAGI. This CDR3 spans 13 amino acids. The J segment lost 0 bases and the V segment lost 8 bases, leaving 0 bases of the junction unmatched. The CDR3 region is CASGQGDQETQYF. The DNA of the CDR3 is TGTGCCAGCGGACAGGGGGACCAAGAGACCCAGTACTTC.

This clone has only a few counts. The CDR3 coding sequence is TGTGCCAGTAGTTCGTTACAGGGGGCGCGGGAAAAACTGTTTTTT. This sequence encodes CASSSLQGAREKLFF. This chain links TRBV19 with TRBJ1-4, with 9 nucleotides matching TRBD1. Germline V CDR1 and CDR2: LNHDA, SQIVND (reference sequence). This CDR3 region has 15 residues. J lost 8 bases, V lost 5 bases, and 9 bases had no gene match.

The chain combines TRBV2 with TRBJ2-3; 9 bases line up with TRBD2. V lost 5 bases to trimming and J lost 3 bases; unmatched junction nucleotides: 6. Germline loops: CDR1 SNHLY, CDR2 FYNNEI. The CDR3 loop spans 15 amino acids. CDR3 sequence (DNA): TGTGCCAGCAGTCCAGGACTAGCGCCGACAGATACGCAGTATTTT. Translated, it gives CASSPGLAPTDTQYF.

The gene calls are TRBV9 and TRBJ2-5; maybe TRBD1 (5 bases). The germline V gene has CDR1 SGDLS and CDR2 YYNGEE. The ends were cut back, 0 bases at V and 2 bases at J, with 11 bases in the middle. The CDR3 runs 15 residues. As DNA, the CDR3 is TGTGCCAGCAGCGTAGGTTTGGGGCAACAAGAGACCCAGTACTTC. Translated: CASSVGLGQQETQYF.

J is TRBJ2-7 and V is TRBV19; 8 bases agree with TRBD2. The CDR3 totals 12 residues. The J segment lost 0 bases and the V segment lost 10 bases, leaving 2 bases of the junction unmatched. Germline CDR1 is LNHDA and CDR2 is SQIVND (reference sequence). The CDR3 protein is CATAGASYEQYF. For the CDR3, the DNA is TGTGCCACAGCGGGGGCCTCCTACGAGCAGTACTTC.

This sequence joins TRBV9 and TRBJ2-2; 11 bases align to TRBD1. Germline CDR1 reads SGDLS; CDR2 reads YYNGEE. Unmatched junction bases numbered 4, after V lost 5 bases and J lost 4 bases. The CDR3 length is 15 residues. In nucleotides, the CDR3 is TGTGCCAGCAGGGGGACAGGGGGGGGCACCGGGGAGCTGTTTTTT. It translates to CASRGTGGGTGELFF. Looking up the rest from reference TRBV9 and TRBJ2-2 gives the full variable domain: DSGVTQTPKHLITATGQRVTLRCSPRSGDLSVYWYQQSLDQGLQFLIQYYNGEERAKGNILERFSAQQFPDLHSELNLSSLELGDSALYFCASRGTGGGTGELFFGEGSRLTVL.

This clone was seen once. The chain combines TRBV18 with TRBJ2-7, with TRBD2 as a possible D gene (5 bases). Germline CDR1 is KGHSH and CDR2 is LQKENI. CDR3 length equals 14 residues. Trimming took 3 bases from V and 6 from J, leaving 15 bases between them. CDR3 DNA: TGTGCCAGCTCACCTAGCGAGAGAACCATCGAGCAGTACTTC. Encoded protein: CASSPSERTIEQYF.

The CDR3: CASSAGQGGYGYTF. CDR3 coding DNA: TGTGCCAGCAGCGCGGGCCAAGGGGGCTATGGCTACACCTTC. The chain couples TRBV5-4 to TRBJ1-2, with D perhaps TRBD1 (6 bases). The V and J ends lost 4 bases and 4 bases respectively, with 14 bases between them. The CDR3 consists of 14 residues. In germline, CDR1 is SGHNT, CDR2 YYREEE (reference sequence).

The chain recombines TRBV21-1 with TRBJ2-7; the table's D call of TRBD1 was not tested on the DNA. TRBV21-1 represents a pseudogene. CDR3 length equals 16 residues. CDR3 bases: TGTGCCAGCACCAGGAACAGGGCTAATTTCGATTACGAGCAGTACTTC. This encodes CASTRNRANFDYEQYF.

The chain uses TRBV5-6 and TRBJ1-3, with TRBD1 matching over 10 bases. This CDR3 region has 19 residues. The V gene end was trimmed by 3 bases and the J gene end by 3 bases; junction bases not matched to a gene: 15. Looked up from germline, CDR1 is SGHDT and CDR2 is YYEEEE. The CDR3 bases are TGTGCCAGCAGCTCTAGCTCAACCGGGACAGGGGTCCTTGGAAACACCATATATTTT. Translated, it gives CASSSSSTGTGVLGNTIYF. Full variable domain (rest looked up from reference TRBV5-6 and TRBJ1-3): DAGVTQSPTHLIKTRGQQVTLRCSPKSGHDTVSWYQQALGQGPQFIFQYYEEEERQRGNFPDRFSGHQFPNYSSELNVNALLLGDSALYLCASSSSSTGTGVLGNTIYFGEGSWLTVV.

The rearrangement links TRBV6-5 to TRBJ1-4; weak D call: TRBD1 (5 bases). V shed 7 bases and J shed 8 bases, with 20 bases lying between them. This CDR3 contains 15 residues. In germline, CDR1 is MNHEY, CDR2 SVGAGI. The DNA of the CDR3 is TGTGCCAGCAACCCGAGGTCAGGGCCGATGGAAAAACTGTTTTTT. This gives the protein CASNPRSGPMEKLFF.

The rearrangement uses TRBV5-6 and TRBJ2-7, with TRBD2 matching over 8 bases. Germline assignment: CDR1 SGHDT and CDR2 YYEEEE. V shed 4 bases, J shed 2 bases, and the junction held 11 bases outside the gene matches. The CDR3 has 16 amino acids. The CDR3 nucleotides read TGTGCCAGCAGCCCGGTCTCTGGAGCGGGGGCCTACGAGCAGTACTTC. Residues: CASSPVSGAGAYEQYF.

This clone was seen a handful of times. This rearrangement joins TRBV4-3 to TRBJ2-1; D might be TRBD2 (6 bases). The V end was cut by 0 bases, the J end by 9 bases, with 15 bases between. Germline CDR1 reads LGHNA; CDR2 reads YSLEER. The CDR3 runs to 15 residues. The DNA for the CDR3 is TGCGCCAGCAGCCAAGATTGGAGGGTGGGGGGTGAGCAGTTCTTC. This translates into CASSQDWRVGGEQFF.

As concerns this clone: This same CDR3 is encoded by further DNA sequences in the sample. J is TRBJ2-1 and V is TRBV30; 7 nucleotides agree with TRBD2. The J segment lost 4 bases and the V segment lost 0 bases, leaving 6 bases of the junction unmatched. The V gene's germline CDR1 is GTSNPN and CDR2 SVGIG (reference sequence). The CDR3 runs to 15 residues. In nucleotides, the CDR3 is TGTGCCTGGAGTGTAGGGCGGGGGATATACAATGAGCAGTTCTTC. Translated: CAWSVGRGIYNEQFF.

V gene TRBV19 combines with J gene TRBJ1-2, with no clear D. The germline CDR1 and CDR2 sequences are LNHDA and SQIVND (reference sequence). This CDR3 has 12 residues. V lost 7 bases and J 7 bases, leaving 13 bases between the germline ends. The CDR3 region has the DNA TGTGCCAGTACTATTAACGGGGTTGGCTACACCTTC. Its protein product is CASTINGVGYTF.

This chain links TRBV2 with TRBJ1-5; D possibly corresponds to TRBD1 (5 bases). CDR3 length: 14 residues. Germline V lookup: CDR1 SNHLY, CDR2 FYNNEI. V lost 2 bases, J lost 3 bases, and 8 bases lay in between. This chain's CDR3 is CASSEQGFNQPQHF. For the CDR3, the DNA is TGTGCCAGCAGTGAACAGGGCTTCAATCAGCCCCAGCATTTT. The full variable domain, in which reference TRBV2 and TRBJ1-5 provide the parts outside the CDR3, is EPEVTQTPSHQVTQMGQEVILRCVPISNHLYFYWYRQILGQKVEFLVSFYNNEISEKSEIFDDQFSVERPDGSNFTLKIRSTKLEDSAMYFCASSEQGFNQPQHFGDGTRLSIL.

The genes are TRBV2 and TRBJ2-3, with D possibly matching TRBD2 (5 bases). CDR3 size: 17 residues. Trimming left V 4 bases short and J 5 bases short, with 22 bases between. Germline V gives CDR1 SNHLY, CDR2 FYNNEI. The CDR3 nucleotides are TGTGCCAGCAGTGTAGACCCTCCCGGCAGGCGGGTAGATACGCAGTATTTT. This sequence encodes CASSVDPPGRRVDTQYF. The entire variable domain, with the rest obtained from reference TRBV2 and TRBJ2-3, is as follows: EPEVTQTPSHQVTQMGQEVILRCVPISNHLYFYWYRQILGQKVEFLVSFYNNEISEKSEIFDDQFSVERPDGSNFTLKIRSTKLEDSAMYFCASSVDPPGRRVDTQYFGPGTRLTVL.

This chain uses TRBV25-1 with TRBJ1-2; the match to TRBD1 covers 7 bases. The germline CDR1 and CDR2 sequences are MGHDK and SYGVNS. The V segment lost 10 bases and the J segment 4 bases; nucleotides outside the gene matches: 9. This CDR3 region has 13 residues. The CDR3 region is CATKPRTGYGYTF. The CDR3 bases are TGTGCCACCAAACCCCGGACAGGCTATGGCTACACCTTC.

V and J are TRBV7-3 and TRBJ2-2, with TRBD1 identical over 10 bases. The trim removed 5 bases at V and 3 bases at J, leaving 12 bases unmatched. This CDR3 comprises 18 residues. Germline lookup yields CDR1 SGHTA and CDR2 FQGTGA. In DNA, the CDR3 is TGTGCCAGCAGCCCCATTTTGGGGACAGGGGCGGACACCGGGGAGCTGTTTTTT. Residues: CASSPILGTGADTGELFF.

The genes are TRBV5-1 and TRBJ1-4, with 8 positions matching TRBD1. V lost 0 bases and J lost 5; bases outside the gene matches: 9. Germline CDR1 is SGHRS and CDR2 is YFSETQ. The CDR3 loop spans 17 amino acids. The CDR3 protein is CASSLDPWTGLNEKLFF. The DNA of the CDR3 is TGCGCCAGCAGCTTGGACCCATGGACAGGGTTGAATGAAAAACTGTTTTTT. The full variable domain, rest sourced from reference TRBV5-1 and TRBJ1-4, is KAGVTQTPRYLIKTRGQQVTLSCSPISGHRSVSWYQQTPGQGLQFLFEYFSETQRNKGNFPGRFSGRQFSNSRSEMNVSTLELGDSALYLCASSLDPWTGLNEKLFFGSGTQLSVL.